What follows are 23 T cell receptor beta chains derived from one specimen sequenced in a study of T cells after yellow fever vaccination (dated by TCRdb to the late 2010s). The treatment or condition label of this sample denotes: live attenuated yellow fever vaccine strain. The library was made by 5' RACE. Sequenced using an Illumina HiSeq 2500. The raw public reads went through TCRdb reprocessing: fastp at Q25, MiXCR clone calling, in-frame beta chains kept. CDR3 protein duplicates are merged, each entry listing the most common genes and DNA. For this sample there are roughly 120,000 distinct CDR3 sequences; approximately 7.1% appear just once. Of the sample, roughly 2.5% is held by the ten largest clones. The starting material was CD4+ T cells sorted from PBMCs, obtained approximately 47 days after the first yellow fever vaccination. The receptor source for this set is a man aged 18 to 30 who received the YFV17D yellow fever vaccine.

This chain connects TRBV4-1 to TRBJ1-6, with D possibly TRBD1 on 5 matching bases. Trimming cost V 0 bases and J 9 bases, with 21 bases left between them. CDR1 MGHRA and CDR2 YSYEKL come from the germline V gene. This CDR3 has 18 residues. CDR3 DNA sequence: TGCGCCAGCAGCCAAGATCCCCCTGGTCGGGACGGAGGTTCACCCCTCCACTTT. Its protein is CASSQDPPGRDGGSPLHF.

This clonotype occurred many times. The J gene is TRBJ2-5, the V gene TRBV7-2; 14 positions agree with TRBD2. The J segment lost 5 bases and the V segment lost 5 bases, leaving 4 bases of the junction unmatched. The CDR3 consists of 15 residues. CDR1 and CDR2 (germline): SGHTA, FQGNSA. The CDR3 sequence: CASSPRTSGGETQYF. CDR3 bases: TGTGCCAGCAGCCCGAGGACTAGCGGGGGGGAGACCCAGTACTTC.

At least ten counts were recorded for this clonotype. The rearrangement links TRBV2 to TRBJ2-7; 9 bases map to TRBD1. The CDR3 runs to 16 residues. J lost 1 base, V lost 1 base, and 5 bases had no gene match. Germline CDR1 and CDR2: SNHLY and FYNNEI. CDR3 in amino acids: CASSEGFGTGSYEQYF. The CDR3 nucleotides read TGTGCCAGCAGTGAAGGATTCGGGACAGGGTCCTACGAGCAGTACTTC.

Many counts were recorded for this clonotype. The chain is built from TRBV4-3 and TRBJ2-2, with TRBD1 identical over 7 bases. The CDR3 consists of 18 residues. The germline gives CDR1 LGHNA, CDR2 YSLEER. The ends lost 0 bases at V and 3 bases at J; junction bases unmatched: 10. CDR3 in amino acids: CASSQDPWGQTHTGELFF. DNA for the CDR3: TGCGCCAGCAGCCAAGATCCTTGGGGACAGACCCACACCGGGGAGCTGTTTTTT.

The table lists this clonotype with many counts. The chain uses TRBV6-5 and TRBJ1-6; the D gene is possibly TRBD1 (5 bases). The V gene's germline CDR1 is MNHEY and CDR2 SVGAGI. The CDR3 covers 12 residues. Between the trimmed V and J ends, which lost 8 bases and 8 bases, there was a span of 10 bases. CDR3 bases: TGTGCCAGCCGGGACCGTTATTCACCCCTCCACTTT. It yields the protein CASRDRYSPLHF.

This clonotype was observed a handful of times. The chain recombines TRBV5-4 with TRBJ1-3; possibly TRBD1 for D (5 bases). The CDR3 is made up of 16 amino acids. V was shortened by 0 bases and J by 0 bases, with 10 bases between the two germline ends. Germline V gene lookup returns CDR1 SGHNT and CDR2 YYREEE (reference sequence). The CDR3 DNA reads as TGTGCCAGCAGCTTGGGAGGGGATTCCTCTGGAAACACCATATATTTT. Translating gives CASSLGGDSSGNTIYF.

This clonotype was detected only a few times. This chain joins TRBV20-1 and TRBJ2-5; D might be TRBD2 (6 bases). The CDR3 sequence is 14 residues long. V was trimmed by 5 bases and J by 5 bases, leaving 18 bases between them. CDR1 is DFQATT, CDR2 SNEGSKA, per germline (reference sequence). The CDR3 DNA sequence: TGCAGTGCTCCGAACCCCCCGGGGGTGGAGACCCAGTACTTC. The encoded protein is CSAPNPPGVETQYF.

Concerning this clonotype itself: A much bigger clone sits one base away, suggesting this may be a read error. The rearrangement joins TRBV4-3 to TRBJ2-5, with unresolved D. Looked up from germline, CDR1 is LGHNA and CDR2 is YSLEER. This CDR3 is 13 amino acids long. The CDR3: CASSQARQENQYF. CDR3 nucleotides: TGCGCCAGCAGCCAAGCCAGGCAAGAGAACCAGTACTTC.

This clonotype was seen a handful of times. The rearrangement links TRBV7-2 to TRBJ2-7; D is possibly TRBD1 or TRBD2 (5 bases each). This CDR3 comprises 13 residues. V was trimmed by 3 bases and J by 2 bases, leaving 8 bases between them. The V gene's germline CDR1 is SGHTA and CDR2 FQGNSA. CDR3 sequence: CASSFSGPYEQYF. As DNA, the CDR3 is TGTGCCAGCAGCTTCTCGGGGCCCTACGAGCAGTACTTC.

This clonotype was observed many times. This chain joins TRBV7-9 and TRBJ1-4; D may be TRBD1 (5 bases). CDR3 length: 14 amino acids. Trimming pared 0 bases from V and 8 bases from J, leaving 10 bases between. Germline V gene lookup returns CDR1 SEHNR and CDR2 FQNEAQ (reference sequence). The CDR3 bases are TGTGCCAGCAGCTTAGCAGGGGCGAACGAAAAACTGTTTTTT. Its translation: CASSLAGANEKLFF.

This clonotype was detected ten times or more. The chain has TRBV7-2 and TRBJ2-7; D uncertain. Germline V gene data show CDR1 as SGHTA and CDR2 as FQGNSA. The germline V and J ends were trimmed by 5 bases and 0 bases, with 11 bases remaining between them. The CDR3 runs to 14 residues. The CDR3 DNA is TGTGCCAGCAGCGCTACCAAGGGCTCCTACGAGCAGTACGTC. Amino acids: CASSATKGSYEQYV.

This clonotype was detected many times. The rearrangement joins TRBV11-2 to TRBJ2-3; D gene uncertain. The ends were cut back, 5 bases at V and 2 bases at J, with 17 bases in the middle. This CDR3 region has 16 residues. Germline V gene data show CDR1 as SGHAT and CDR2 as FQNNGV. The CDR3 loop reads CASSTPLWGLTDTQYF. DNA of the CDR3: TGTGCCAGCAGCACTCCTCTTTGGGGTCTCACAGATACGCAGTATTTT.

Ten or more counts support this clonotype. CDR3: CATSGGLAGRSNSEQFF. The CDR3 nucleotides are TGTGCCACCAGCGGCGGACTAGCGGGGAGATCCAATAGCGAGCAGTTCTTC. V is TRBV15 and J is TRBJ2-1; 12 positions match TRBD2. The CDR3 loop spans 17 amino acids. V lost 5 bases and J lost 10; bases outside the gene matches: 15. Germline assignment: CDR1 LNHNV and CDR2 YYDKDF (reference sequence).

This clonotype has ten or more counts. V is TRBV12-3 or TRBV12-4 and J is TRBJ2-3, with 8 bases lining up with TRBD2. The CDR3 totals 14 residues. V lost 2 bases to trimming and J lost 6 bases; unmatched junction nucleotides: 4. CDR3 in DNA: TGTGCCAGCAGTTTAACTAGCGGAGGGGATACGCAGTATTTT. This encodes CASSLTSGGDTQYF.

This clonotype was observed many times. The rearrangement links TRBV7-8 to TRBJ2-7; D could derive from TRBD1 or TRBD2 (6 bases each). Germline lookup yields CDR1 SGHVS and CDR2 FQNEAQ. CDR3 length equals 16 residues. The V and J ends lost 2 bases and 1 base respectively, with 15 bases between them. CDR3 protein: CASSLTGGSRSYEQYF. The CDR3 DNA is TGTGCCAGCAGCTTAACCGGGGGCAGCCGGTCCTACGAGCAGTACTTC.

The chain couples TRBV5-1 to TRBJ2-2, with TRBD1 matching 8 bases. CDR1 SGHRS and CDR2 YFSETQ come from the germline V gene. This CDR3 region has 15 residues. V dropped 4 bases and J dropped 4; count of bases not matched to a gene: 6. The CDR3 loop is CASSGTGAGTGELFF. The DNA of the CDR3 is TGCGCCAGCAGCGGGACAGGCGCGGGCACCGGGGAGCTGTTTTTT.

The V and J genes are TRBV20-1 and TRBJ1-1; D unclear. Trimming took 5 bases from V and 5 from J, leaving 12 bases between them. This CDR3 comprises 12 residues. Per the germline V gene, CDR1 is DFQATT and CDR2 is SNEGSKA (reference sequence). This CDR3 reads CSACAGETEAFF. The DNA for the CDR3 is TGCAGTGCTTGTGCCGGGGAGACTGAAGCTTTCTTT.

This clonotype was found many times. J is TRBJ2-7 and V is TRBV9, with 7 bases matching TRBD1. CDR3 length: 15 amino acids. V trimming: 0 bases; J trimming: 0 bases; junction bases outside the gene matches: 3. Germline assignment: CDR1 SGDLS and CDR2 YYNGEE. The CDR3 coding sequence is TGTGCCAGCAGCGTAGGGGCAGGGGGCTCCTACGAGCAGTACTTC. Encoded protein: CASSVGAGGSYEQYF. Full variable domain (missing parts from reference TRBV9 and TRBJ2-7): DSGVTQTPKHLITATGQRVTLRCSPRSGDLSVYWYQQSLDQGLQFLIQYYNGEERAKGNILERFSAQQFPDLHSELNLSSLELGDSALYFCASSVGAGGSYEQYFGPGTRLTVT.

This clonotype occurred a few times. This chain joins TRBV7-2 and TRBJ1-1; tentative D call: TRBD1 (5 bases). The CDR3 is 13 amino acids. V was trimmed by 4 bases and J by 4 bases, leaving 10 bases between them. Germline CDR1 is SGHTA and CDR2 is FQGNSA. The CDR3 DNA is TGTGCCAGCAGCTCGACTAGGGGCACTGAAGCTTTCTTT. Its translation is CASSSTRGTEAFF.

This clonotype occurred many times. V usage is TRBV9 and J usage is TRBJ1-3, with D uncertain. The CDR3 runs 15 residues. Germline V gene sequence: CDR1 SGDLS, CDR2 YYNGEE. V lost 4 bases and J 0 bases, leaving 11 bases between the germline ends. The CDR3 reads CASSPQMSSGNTIYF. The CDR3 nucleotides are TGTGCCAGCAGCCCGCAAATGAGCTCTGGAAACACCATATATTTT.

This clonotype was observed at least ten times. CDR3 bases: TGTGCCAGCAGCTTAAAGGGTCAGGGGGCGGAGGATACGCAGTATTTT. Its translation: CASSLKGQGAEDTQYF. The chain carries TRBV7-3 and TRBJ2-3; TRBD1 aligns across 8 bases. This CDR3 is 16 amino acids long. Losses at the gene ends were 1 base for V and 6 bases for J; bases not matched to a gene: 9. Germline V gene lookup returns CDR1 SGHTA and CDR2 FQGTGA.

This clonotype was counted ten times or more. The rearrangement joins TRBV5-1 to TRBJ2-5, with D maybe TRBD1 (5 bases). V dropped 0 bases and J dropped 5 bases, with 14 bases sitting between them. CDR1 SGHRS and CDR2 YFSETQ come from the germline V gene. There are 15 residues in the CDR3. CDR3 in amino acids: CASSLGGGFMETQYF. DNA for the CDR3: TGCGCCAGCAGCTTGGGGGGCGGATTTATGGAGACCCAGTACTTC.

In this sample, this clonotype turned up many times. The rearrangement links TRBV6-2 or TRBV6-3 to TRBJ1-1; D gene uncertain. The CDR3 extends over 14 amino acids. Germline lookup yields CDR1 MNHEY and CDR2 SVGEGT. Trimming pared 7 bases from V and 5 bases from J, leaving 17 bases between. The CDR3 reads CASNSAVGETEAFF. CDR3 bases: TGTGCCAGCAACAGTGCGGTTGGGGAGACTGAAGCTTTCTTT.